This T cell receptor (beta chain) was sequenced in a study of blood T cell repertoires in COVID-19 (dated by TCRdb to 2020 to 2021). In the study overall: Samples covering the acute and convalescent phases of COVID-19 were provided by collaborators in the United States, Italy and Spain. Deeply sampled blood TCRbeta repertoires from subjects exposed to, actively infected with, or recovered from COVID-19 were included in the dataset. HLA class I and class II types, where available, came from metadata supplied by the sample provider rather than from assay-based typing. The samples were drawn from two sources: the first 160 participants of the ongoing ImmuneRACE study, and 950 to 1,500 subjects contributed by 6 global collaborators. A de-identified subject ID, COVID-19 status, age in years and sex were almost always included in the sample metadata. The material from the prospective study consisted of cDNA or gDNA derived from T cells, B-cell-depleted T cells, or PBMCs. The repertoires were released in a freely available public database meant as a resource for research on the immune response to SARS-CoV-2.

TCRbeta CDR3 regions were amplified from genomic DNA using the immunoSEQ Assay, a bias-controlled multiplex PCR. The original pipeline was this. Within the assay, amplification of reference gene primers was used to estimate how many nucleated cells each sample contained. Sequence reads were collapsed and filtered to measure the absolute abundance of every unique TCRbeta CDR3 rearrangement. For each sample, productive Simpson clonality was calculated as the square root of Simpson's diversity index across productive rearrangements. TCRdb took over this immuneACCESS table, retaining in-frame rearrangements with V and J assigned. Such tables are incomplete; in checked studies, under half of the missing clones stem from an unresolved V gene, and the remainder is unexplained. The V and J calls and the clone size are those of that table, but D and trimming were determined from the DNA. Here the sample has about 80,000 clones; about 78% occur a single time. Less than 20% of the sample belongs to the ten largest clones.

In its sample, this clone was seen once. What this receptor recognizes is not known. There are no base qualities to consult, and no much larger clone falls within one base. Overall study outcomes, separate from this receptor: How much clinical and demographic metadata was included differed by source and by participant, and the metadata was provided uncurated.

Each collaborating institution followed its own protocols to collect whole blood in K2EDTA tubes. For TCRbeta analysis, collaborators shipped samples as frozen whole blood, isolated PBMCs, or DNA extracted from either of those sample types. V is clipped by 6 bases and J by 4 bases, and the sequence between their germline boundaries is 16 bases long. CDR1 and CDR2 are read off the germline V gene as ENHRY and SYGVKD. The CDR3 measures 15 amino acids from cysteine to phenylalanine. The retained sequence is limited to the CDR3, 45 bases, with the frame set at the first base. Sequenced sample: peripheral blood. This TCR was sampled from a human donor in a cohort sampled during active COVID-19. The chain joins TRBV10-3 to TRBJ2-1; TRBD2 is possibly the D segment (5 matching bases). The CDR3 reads CAISGDNGRYNEQFF. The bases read TGTGCCATCAGCGGGGATAATGGGAGATACAATGAGCAGTTCTTC.